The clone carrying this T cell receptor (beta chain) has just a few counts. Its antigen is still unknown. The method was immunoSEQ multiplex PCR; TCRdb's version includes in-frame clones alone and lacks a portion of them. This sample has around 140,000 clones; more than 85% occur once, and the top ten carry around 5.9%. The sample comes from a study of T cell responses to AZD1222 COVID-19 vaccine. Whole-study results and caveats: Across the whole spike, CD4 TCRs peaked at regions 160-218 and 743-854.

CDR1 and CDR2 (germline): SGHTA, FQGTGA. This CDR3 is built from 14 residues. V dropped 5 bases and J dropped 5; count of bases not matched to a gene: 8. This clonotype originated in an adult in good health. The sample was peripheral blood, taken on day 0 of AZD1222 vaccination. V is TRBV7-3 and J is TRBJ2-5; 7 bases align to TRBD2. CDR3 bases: TGTGCCAGCAGCCGCGGACTAGTAGGCGAGACCCAGTACTTC. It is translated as CASSRGLVGETQYF.